Included here is one T cell receptor (beta chain) sequence, with context. The data were taken from a study of blood T cell repertoires in COVID-19. On the study more broadly: Acute and convalescent COVID-19 specimens originated in the United States, Italy and Spain. PBMCs, B-cell-depleted T cells, or T cells provided the cDNA or gDNA that made up the material.

Profiled with immunoSEQ multiplex PCR; TCRdb holds only in-frame clones, not every one. The table includes 120,000 or so clones, approximately 88% detected once. Germline V lookup: CDR1 KGHSH, CDR2 LQKENI. The CDR3 is made up of 18 amino acids. V shed 2 bases, J shed 3 bases, and the junction held 14 bases outside the gene matches. This sequence was found in a woman younger than 45 who had recovered from COVID-19. The sequencing input was peripheral blood. The chain has TRBV18 and TRBJ1-1; 8 nucleotides agree with TRBD1. Written as DNA, the CDR3 is TGTGCCAGCTCACCATTCATGGGACAGGCAGGATCCTACACTGAAGCTTTCTTT. Protein: CASSPFMGQAGSYTEAFF.